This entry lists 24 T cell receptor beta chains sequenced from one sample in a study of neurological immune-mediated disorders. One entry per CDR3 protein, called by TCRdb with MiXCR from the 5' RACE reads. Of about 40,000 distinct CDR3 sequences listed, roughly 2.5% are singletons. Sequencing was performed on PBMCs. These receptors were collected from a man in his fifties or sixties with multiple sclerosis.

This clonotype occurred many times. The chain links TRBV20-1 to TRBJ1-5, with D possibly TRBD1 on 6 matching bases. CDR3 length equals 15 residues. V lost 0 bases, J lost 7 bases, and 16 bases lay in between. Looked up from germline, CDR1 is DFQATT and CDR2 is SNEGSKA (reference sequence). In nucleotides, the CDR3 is TGCAGTGCTAGAGATGAATACAGGGAGAACCAGCCCCAGCATTTT. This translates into CSARDEYRENQPQHF.

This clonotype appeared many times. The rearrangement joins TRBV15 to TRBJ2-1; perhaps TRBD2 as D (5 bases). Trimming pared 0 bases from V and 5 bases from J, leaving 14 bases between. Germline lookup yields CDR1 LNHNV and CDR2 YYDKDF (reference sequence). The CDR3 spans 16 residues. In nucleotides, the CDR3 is TGTGCCACCAGCAGAGATTCGGGCGGGTACGACAATGAGCAGTTCTTC. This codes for CATSRDSGGYDNEQFF.

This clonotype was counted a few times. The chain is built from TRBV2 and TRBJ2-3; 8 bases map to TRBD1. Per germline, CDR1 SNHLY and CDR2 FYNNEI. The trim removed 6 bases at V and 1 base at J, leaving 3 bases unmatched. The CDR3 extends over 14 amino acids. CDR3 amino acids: CASSTGGGTDTQYF. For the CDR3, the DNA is TGTGCCAGCAGCACAGGGGGTGGCACAGATACGCAGTATTTT. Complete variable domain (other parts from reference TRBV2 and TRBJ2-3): EPEVTQTPSHQVTQMGQEVILRCVPISNHLYFYWYRQILGQKVEFLVSFYNNEISEKSEIFDDQFSVERPDGSNFTLKIRSTKLEDSAMYFCASSTGGGTDTQYFGPGTRLTVL.

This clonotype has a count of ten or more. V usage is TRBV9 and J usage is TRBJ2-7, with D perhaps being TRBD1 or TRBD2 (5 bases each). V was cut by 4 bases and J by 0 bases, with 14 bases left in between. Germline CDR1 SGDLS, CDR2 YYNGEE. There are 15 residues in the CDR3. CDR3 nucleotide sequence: TGTGCCAGCAGCCCCCGGGACGGTAACTCCTACGAGCAGTACTTC. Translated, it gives CASSPRDGNSYEQYF.

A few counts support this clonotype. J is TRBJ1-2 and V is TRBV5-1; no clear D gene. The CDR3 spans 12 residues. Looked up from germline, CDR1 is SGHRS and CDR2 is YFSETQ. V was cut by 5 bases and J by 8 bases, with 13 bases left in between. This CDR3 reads CASSRVSEGYTF. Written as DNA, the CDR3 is TGCGCCAGCAGTCGAGTTTCGGAAGGCTACACCTTC.

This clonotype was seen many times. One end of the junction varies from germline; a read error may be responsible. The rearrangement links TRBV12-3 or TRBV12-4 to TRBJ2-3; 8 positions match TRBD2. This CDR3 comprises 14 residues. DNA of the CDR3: TGTGCCAGCAGTGTAGCGGGGATGGCAGATACGCAGTATTTT. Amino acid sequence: CASSVAGMADTQYF.

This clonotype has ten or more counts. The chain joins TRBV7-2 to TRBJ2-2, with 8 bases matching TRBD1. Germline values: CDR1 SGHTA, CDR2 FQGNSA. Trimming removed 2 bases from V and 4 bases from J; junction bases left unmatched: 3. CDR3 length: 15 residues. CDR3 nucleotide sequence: TGTGCCAGCAGCTTACAGGGGGCCAGCACCGGGGAGCTGTTTTTT. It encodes CASSLQGASTGELFF.

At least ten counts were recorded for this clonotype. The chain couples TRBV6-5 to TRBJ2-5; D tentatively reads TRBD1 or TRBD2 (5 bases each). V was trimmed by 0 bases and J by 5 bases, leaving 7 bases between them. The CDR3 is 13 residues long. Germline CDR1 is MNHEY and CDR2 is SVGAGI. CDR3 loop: CASSYSRGETQYF. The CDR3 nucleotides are TGTGCCAGCAGTTACTCACGGGGCGAGACCCAGTACTTC.

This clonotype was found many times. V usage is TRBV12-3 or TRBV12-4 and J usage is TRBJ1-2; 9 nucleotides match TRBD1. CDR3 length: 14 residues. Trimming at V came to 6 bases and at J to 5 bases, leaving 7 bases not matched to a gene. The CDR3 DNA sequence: TGTGCCAGCAGCATACCGGGACAGGGATATGGCTACACCTTC. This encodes CASSIPGQGYGYTF.

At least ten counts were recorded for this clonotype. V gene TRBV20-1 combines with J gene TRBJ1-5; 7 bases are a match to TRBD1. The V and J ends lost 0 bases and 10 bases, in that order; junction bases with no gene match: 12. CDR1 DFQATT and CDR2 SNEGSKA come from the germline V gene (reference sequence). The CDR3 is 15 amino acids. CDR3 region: CSARDGRVQGGPQHF. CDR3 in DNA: TGCAGTGCTAGAGACGGCAGGGTCCAGGGGGGTCCCCAGCATTTT.

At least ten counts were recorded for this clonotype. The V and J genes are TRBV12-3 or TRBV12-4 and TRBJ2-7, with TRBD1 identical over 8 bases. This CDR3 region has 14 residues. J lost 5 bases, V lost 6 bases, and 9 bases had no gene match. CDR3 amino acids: CASSRPTGVHEQYF. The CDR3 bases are TGTGCCAGCAGCCGTCCGACAGGGGTCCACGAGCAGTACTTC.

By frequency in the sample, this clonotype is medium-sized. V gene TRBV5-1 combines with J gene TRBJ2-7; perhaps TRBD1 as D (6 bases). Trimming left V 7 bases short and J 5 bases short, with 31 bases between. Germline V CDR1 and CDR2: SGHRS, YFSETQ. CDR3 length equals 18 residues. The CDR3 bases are TGCGCCAGCTCGCTTGGATTGAAACAGGGTCCCTGGGGGAACGAGCAGTACTTC. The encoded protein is CASSLGLKQGPWGNEQYF.

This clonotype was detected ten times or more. CDR3: CASSSPGQGGFWEQYF. DNA for the CDR3: TGTGCCAGCAGTTCCCCGGGACAGGGAGGGTTTTGGGAGCAGTACTTC. The J gene is TRBJ2-7, the V gene TRBV28, with TRBD1 identical over 9 bases. With 4 bases clipped from V and 7 bases from J, the junction kept 14 bases outside the gene matches. Germline CDR1 reads MDHEN; CDR2 reads SYDVKM. The CDR3 consists of 16 residues.

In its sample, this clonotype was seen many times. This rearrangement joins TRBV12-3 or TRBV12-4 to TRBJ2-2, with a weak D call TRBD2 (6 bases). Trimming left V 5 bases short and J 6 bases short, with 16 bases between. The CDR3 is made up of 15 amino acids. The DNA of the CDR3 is TGTGCCAGCAGTCCCCAGGGTTGGGGGGCCGGGGAGCTGTTTTTT. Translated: CASSPQGWGAGELFF.

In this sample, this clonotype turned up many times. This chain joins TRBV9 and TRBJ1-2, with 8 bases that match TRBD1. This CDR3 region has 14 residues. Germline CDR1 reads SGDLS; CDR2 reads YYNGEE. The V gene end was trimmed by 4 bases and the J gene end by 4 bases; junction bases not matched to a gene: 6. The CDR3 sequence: CASSTRTGTYGYTF. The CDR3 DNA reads TGTGCCAGCAGCACCCGGACAGGGACCTATGGCTACACCTTC.

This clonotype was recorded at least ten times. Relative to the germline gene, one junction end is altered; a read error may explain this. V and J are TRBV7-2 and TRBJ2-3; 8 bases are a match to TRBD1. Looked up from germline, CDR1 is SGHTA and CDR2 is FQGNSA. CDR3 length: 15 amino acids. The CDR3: CASSLRQGRTDTQYF. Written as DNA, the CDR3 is TGTGCCAGCAGCTTAAGACAGGGGCGCACCGATACGCAGTATTTT.

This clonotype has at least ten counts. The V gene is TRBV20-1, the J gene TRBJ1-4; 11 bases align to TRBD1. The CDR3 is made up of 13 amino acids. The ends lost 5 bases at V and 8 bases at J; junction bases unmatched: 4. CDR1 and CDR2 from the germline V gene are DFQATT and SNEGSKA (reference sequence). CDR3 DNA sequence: TGCAGTGCTGTAGGGACAGGGGGGGAAAAACTGTTTTTT. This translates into CSAVGTGGEKLFF.

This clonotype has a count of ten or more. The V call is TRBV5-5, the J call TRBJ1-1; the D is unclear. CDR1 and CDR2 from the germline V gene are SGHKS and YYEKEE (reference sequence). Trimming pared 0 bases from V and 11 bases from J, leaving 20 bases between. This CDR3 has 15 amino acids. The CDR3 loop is CASSLALAEEVPAFF. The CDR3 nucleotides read TGTGCCAGCAGCTTGGCGTTGGCGGAAGAAGTTCCCGCTTTCTTT.

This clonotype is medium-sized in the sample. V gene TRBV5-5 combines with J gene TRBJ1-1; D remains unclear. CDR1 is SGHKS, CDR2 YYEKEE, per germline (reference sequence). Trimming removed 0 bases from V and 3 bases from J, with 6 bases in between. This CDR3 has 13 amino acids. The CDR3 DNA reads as TGTGCCAGCAGCTTGGAACAGTACACTGAAGCTTTCTTT. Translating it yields CASSLEQYTEAFF.

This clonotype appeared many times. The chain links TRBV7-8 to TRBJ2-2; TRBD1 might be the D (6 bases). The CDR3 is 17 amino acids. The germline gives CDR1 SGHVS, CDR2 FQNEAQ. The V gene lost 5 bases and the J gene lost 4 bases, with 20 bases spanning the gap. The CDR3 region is CASSLSGTPTFTGELFF. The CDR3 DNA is TGTGCCAGCAGCCTATCCGGGACACCGACTTTCACCGGGGAGCTGTTTTTT.

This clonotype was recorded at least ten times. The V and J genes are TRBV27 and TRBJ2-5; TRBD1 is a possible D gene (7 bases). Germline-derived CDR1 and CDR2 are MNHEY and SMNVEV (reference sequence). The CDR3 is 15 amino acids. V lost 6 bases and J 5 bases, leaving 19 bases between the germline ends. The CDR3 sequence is CASRPAGGNSETQYF. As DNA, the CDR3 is TGTGCCAGCAGACCTGCAGGGGGGAATAGTGAGACCCAGTACTTC.

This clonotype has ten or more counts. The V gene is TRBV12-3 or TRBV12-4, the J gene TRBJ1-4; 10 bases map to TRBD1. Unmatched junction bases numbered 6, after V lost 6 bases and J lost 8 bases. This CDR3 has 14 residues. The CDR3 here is CASRSGTGVEKLFF. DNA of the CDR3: TGTGCCAGCAGGTCCGGGACAGGGGTAGAAAAACTGTTTTTT.

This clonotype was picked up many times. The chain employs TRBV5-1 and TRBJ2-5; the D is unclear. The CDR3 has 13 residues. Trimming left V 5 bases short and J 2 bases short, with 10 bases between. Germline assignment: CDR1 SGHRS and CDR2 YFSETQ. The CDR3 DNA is TGCGCCAGCAGGGGAACTCCTCAAGAGACCCAGTACTTC. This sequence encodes CASRGTPQETQYF. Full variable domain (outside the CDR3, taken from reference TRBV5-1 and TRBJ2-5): KAGVTQTPRYLIKTRGQQVTLSCSPISGHRSVSWYQQTPGQGLQFLFEYFSETQRNKGNFPGRFSGRQFSNSRSEMNVSTLELGDSALYLCASRGTPQETQYFGPGTRLLVL.

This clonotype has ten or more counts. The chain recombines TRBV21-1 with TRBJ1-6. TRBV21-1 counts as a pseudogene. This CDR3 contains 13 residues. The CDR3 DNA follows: TGTGCCAGCAGTAAAAAAGGTAATTCACCCCTCCACTTT. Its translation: CASSKKGNSPLHF.